Following are 16 T cell receptor beta chains from one sample sequenced in a study of blood T cell repertoires in COVID-19. The repertoire was sequenced with immunoSEQ multiplex PCR; TCRdb's copy has only in-frame clones and lacks some. Here the sample spans approximately 35,000 clones, roughly three quarters being singletons. The sequenced material came from peripheral blood. The receptors stem from an elderly man with acute or convalescent COVID-19.

A single count supports this clone. This chain joins TRBV4-1 and TRBJ2-3; 12 bases line up with TRBD2. V was clipped by 2 bases and J by 4 bases; unmatched bases: 7. Germline-derived CDR1 and CDR2 are MGHRA and YSYEKL. The CDR3 runs 17 residues. Written as DNA, the CDR3 is TGCGCCAGCAGCCAACGAACTAGCGGGGGGCAGGCAGATACGCAGTATTTT. As protein: CASSQRTSGGQADTQYF.

This clone was seen once. J is TRBJ2-1 and V is TRBV5-5; TRBD1 aligns across 7 bases. The V gene's germline CDR1 is SGHKS and CDR2 YYEKEE (reference sequence). With V trimmed by 2 bases and J by 7 bases, 3 bases remained unmatched. The CDR3 runs to 13 residues. The CDR3 loop reads CASSFLRGNEQFF. CDR3 nucleotides: TGTGCCAGCAGCTTCCTCAGGGGGAATGAGCAGTTCTTC.

As DNA, the CDR3 is TGTGCCTGGAGTGTAGGGGGACTAGCGGGAGGTGAGACCCAGTACTTC. Its translation is CAWSVGGLAGGETQYF. The chain uses TRBV30 and TRBJ2-5; the match to TRBD2 covers 15 bases. V shed 0 bases and J 5 bases; nucleotides not matched to a gene: 4. CDR1 is GTSNPN, CDR2 SVGIG, per germline (reference sequence). The CDR3 spans 16 residues.

CDR3 nucleotide sequence: TGTGCCAGCAGAGGCAAAACAGGGGTCACTGAAGCTTTCTTT. Amino acid sequence: CASRGKTGVTEAFF. The rearrangement joins TRBV6-5 to TRBJ1-1; 7 nucleotides match TRBD1. The length of the CDR3 is 14 residues. Losses at the gene ends were 6 bases for V and 4 bases for J; bases not matched to a gene: 8. Germline-derived CDR1 and CDR2 are MNHEY and SVGAGI.

The chain recombines TRBV29-1 with TRBJ1-1; 8 positions match TRBD1. There are 13 residues in the CDR3. With 7 bases clipped from V and 1 base from J, the junction kept 5 bases outside the gene matches. The V gene's germline CDR1 is SQVTM and CDR2 ANQGSEA. In DNA form, the CDR3 reads TGCAGCGGCCGACAGGGGTGGAACACTGAAGCTTTCTTT. It encodes CSGRQGWNTEAFF.

The chain links TRBV7-2 to TRBJ2-5; a weak D match, TRBD1 (6 bases). The CDR3 has 17 amino acids. The ends were cut back, 1 base at V and 2 bases at J, with 17 bases in the middle. The germline CDR1 and CDR2 sequences are SGHTA and FQGNSA. The CDR3 sequence is CASSLGRRGSLQETQYF. CDR3 nucleotides: TGTGCCAGCAGCTTAGGGCGCAGGGGATCACTACAAGAGACCCAGTACTTC.

The chain uses TRBV28 and TRBJ2-6, with a weak D call TRBD1 (5 bases). In germline, CDR1 is MDHEN, CDR2 SYDVKM. This CDR3 is 16 amino acids long. V gave up 4 bases and J gave up 2 bases, with 12 bases separating them. CDR3 DNA sequence: TGTGCCAGCAGTTCCCCCGGCAGGGCTGGGGCCAACGTCCTGACTTTC. Amino acids: CASSSPGRAGANVLTF.

V gene TRBV27 combines with J gene TRBJ2-5, with 12 bases aligning to TRBD2. Germline V CDR1 and CDR2: MNHEY, SMNVEV (reference sequence). V dropped 3 bases and J dropped 1; count of bases not matched to a gene: 6. This CDR3 spans 17 amino acids. Written as DNA, the CDR3 is TGTGCCAGCAGTTTGCTAGCGGGAGGGAGAGGCCAAGAGACCCAGTACTTC. Translating it yields CASSLLAGGRGQETQYF.

This clone was seen at least ten times. The V call is TRBV5-1, the J call TRBJ1-6; D unresolved. V shed 4 bases and J shed 5 bases, with 10 bases lying between them. The CDR3 is made up of 14 amino acids. CDR1 and CDR2 (germline): SGHRS, YFSETQ. CDR3 nucleotides: TGCGCCAGCAGCGCTGAGGTGGATAATTCACCCCTCCACTTT. Encoded protein: CASSAEVDNSPLHF.

V usage is TRBV2 and J usage is TRBJ2-5, with 9 bases fitting TRBD2. With 7 bases clipped from V and 5 bases from J, the junction kept 5 bases outside the gene matches. Germline V gene lookup returns CDR1 SNHLY and CDR2 FYNNEI. The CDR3 is made up of 13 amino acids. The CDR3 reads CASMGLAGETQYF. DNA of the CDR3: TGTGCCAGCATGGGACTAGCTGGGGAGACCCAGTACTTC.

This rearrangement joins TRBV7-2 to TRBJ2-1; 8 bases map to TRBD2. This CDR3 has 14 residues. CDR1 is SGHTA and CDR2 is FQGNSA in the germline V gene. The V segment lost 1 base and the J segment 10 bases; nucleotides outside the gene matches: 6. The CDR3 coding sequence is TGTGCCAGCAGCTTAGGGACGGGGGGGAAGGAGCAGTTCTTC. It translates to CASSLGTGGKEQFF.

V usage is TRBV12-3 or TRBV12-4 and J usage is TRBJ2-3, with D possibly TRBD2 on 5 matching bases. Trimming left V 6 bases short and J 9 bases short, with 10 bases between. The CDR3 length is 11 residues. The CDR3 DNA follows: TGTGCCAGCAGCCAGAGGGCCACGCAGTATTTT. It is translated as CASSQRATQYF.

V gene TRBV7-3 combines with J gene TRBJ2-4; D is uncertain. This CDR3 region has 13 residues. The germline V and J ends were trimmed by 2 bases and 9 bases, with 11 bases remaining between them. CDR1 is SGHTA and CDR2 is FQGTGA in the germline V gene. CDR3 residues: CASSLARFGIQYF. As DNA, the CDR3 is TGTGCCAGCAGCTTAGCCAGGTTTGGCATTCAGTACTTC.

The chain joins TRBV7-3 to TRBJ2-2, with D unresolved. The ends were cut back, 1 base at V and 5 bases at J, with 11 bases in the middle. The CDR3 consists of 15 residues. CDR1 is SGHTA, CDR2 FQGTGA, per germline. The CDR3 region is CASSLNPGGTGELFF. CDR3 nucleotides: TGTGCCAGCAGCTTAAACCCGGGTGGGACCGGGGAGCTGTTTTTT.

By proportion, this clone is hyperexpanded (1% or more). The chain combines TRBV6-5 with TRBJ1-1, with D possibly matching TRBD1 (5 bases). Germline V lookup: CDR1 MNHEY, CDR2 SVGAGI. The CDR3 length is 13 residues. Trimming took off 2 bases at V and 4 bases at J, with 8 bases between the two ends. The CDR3 sequence: CASSYQGSTEAFF. In nucleotides, the CDR3 is TGTGCCAGCAGTTACCAGGGTAGCACTGAAGCTTTCTTT.

This sequence joins TRBV7-2 and TRBJ1-2, with 9 bases that match TRBD1. This CDR3 is built from 16 residues. The trim removed 4 bases at V and 2 bases at J, leaving 8 bases unmatched. Germline CDR1 is SGHTA and CDR2 is FQGNSA. The CDR3 protein is CASSSGQQGANYGYTF. CDR3 DNA sequence: TGTGCCAGCAGCTCCGGCCAACAGGGGGCAAACTATGGCTACACCTTC.